The clone carrying this T cell receptor (beta chain) occurred a few times. The antigen is not known. This specimen comes from a study of beta chain features in type 1 diabetes. Study results and limitations: Reduced insertions and increased deletions marked VDJ junctions in type 1 diabetes patients. High TCR expression in some cells could lead to their over-representation in cDNA sequencing. All four CD4+ subsets of Type 1 diabetes patients contained TCRB CDR3s that were moderately but significantly shorter.

Every isolated RNA sample was fully reverse transcribed, so sequencing captured expressed TCRB transcripts. Reads from naive, central memory and regulatory T cell samples averaged approximately 3.7 million. Libraries were prepared by immunoSEQ multiplex PCR; TCRdb keeps only in-frame clonotypes and omits some of them. The data contain under 400,000 clones, around a fifth of them seen just once; the ten biggest clones take up under 0.055%. Germline CDR1 and CDR2: LNHDA and SQIVND (reference sequence). This CDR3 has 17 amino acids. Germline trimming cut 4 bases from V and 4 bases from J; bases unmatched to any gene: 8.

The clonotype comes from a woman between 18 and 30 years old in good health. The genes are TRBV19 and TRBJ2-5, with TRBD2 matching over 14 bases. What was sequenced was naive CD4+ T cells from blood. CDR3 protein: CASSKTSGGAAGETQYF. The CDR3 coding sequence is TGTGCCAGTAGTAAGACTAGCGGGGGGGCCGCTGGAGAGACCCAGTACTTC.